These 8 T cell receptor beta chains share one sample of origin, sequenced in a study of ipilimumab plus nivolumab after autologous stem cell transplantation. Assay: immunoSEQ multiplex PCR; the TCRdb copy retains only in-frame clones and omits some. The sample records around 9,300 clones, approximately 70% being singletons. Sequenced here: PBMCs, sampled in a trial of ipilimumab plus nivolumab as post-transplant consolidation. Source of these receptors: a female donor with multiple myeloma.

The chain recombines TRBV21-1 with TRBJ2-7; the table's D call TRBD2 went unverified against the DNA. TRBV21-1 is described as a pseudogene. This CDR3 contains 18 residues. The CDR3 DNA sequence: TGTGCCAGCAGCAAAGAGGTTGACAGCGGGAGGTATAGGTACGAGCAGTACTTC. This encodes CASSKEVDSGRYRYEQYF.

The rearrangement joins TRBV15 to TRBJ1-3; TRBD1 is a possible D gene (5 bases). CDR1 and CDR2 (germline): LNHNV, YYDKDF (reference sequence). The V end lost 6 bases, the J end lost 0 bases, and 15 bases lay between the germline ends. The CDR3 runs 16 residues. Written as DNA, the CDR3 is TGTGCCACCAGAACCGGGGGGGTTAGCTCTGGAAACACCATATATTTT. It translates to CATRTGGVSSGNTIYF.

The rearrangement links TRBV9 to TRBJ1-2; D unresolved. Looked up from germline, CDR1 is SGDLS and CDR2 is YYNGEE. The CDR3 loop spans 16 amino acids. The V and J ends lost 0 bases and 6 bases respectively, with 18 bases between them. The CDR3 sequence is CASSVDDFGGRDGYTF. CDR3 sequence (DNA): TGTGCCAGCAGCGTAGACGATTTCGGTGGGCGGGATGGCTACACCTTC.

The gene calls are TRBV10-2 and TRBJ2-7; 9 nucleotides agree with TRBD2. The length of the CDR3 is 17 residues. The trim removed 3 bases at V and 0 bases at J, leaving 9 bases unmatched. Germline V gene lookup returns CDR1 WSHSY and CDR2 SAAADI. CDR3 region: CASSDVPSGTLSYEQYF. For the CDR3, the DNA is TGCGCCAGCAGTGATGTCCCTAGCGGGACACTCTCCTACGAGCAGTACTTC.

The genes are TRBV10-1 and TRBJ2-3; 8 bases align to TRBD2. Germline loops: CDR1 WNHNN, CDR2 SYGVQD (reference sequence). The CDR3 is 15 amino acids. Trimming at V came to 0 bases and at J to 5 bases, leaving 4 bases not matched to a gene. The DNA of the CDR3 is TGCGCCAGCAGTGAGTCAGCGGGAGTGAAAGATACGCAGTATTTT. It yields the protein CASSESAGVKDTQYF.

This clone was seen only a few times. V is TRBV5-4 and J is TRBJ2-3, with D uncertain. V was clipped by 1 base and J by 8 bases, with 14 bases between them. Germline CDR1 SGHNT, CDR2 YYREEE (reference sequence). CDR3 size: 14 residues. CDR3 region: CASSLQGFEGTQYF. CDR3 bases: TGTGCCAGCAGCTTGCAAGGATTCGAAGGTACGCAGTATTTT.

J is TRBJ2-5 and V is TRBV7-2; D unclear. The CDR3 spans 15 residues. Per the germline V gene, CDR1 is SGHTA and CDR2 is FQGNSA. Trimming removed 0 bases at V and 1 base at J, with 9 bases between. CDR3 in DNA: TGTGCCAGCAGCTTAGCCGGACCCGCCCAAGAGACCCAGTACTTC. Protein: CASSLAGPAQETQYF.

This sequence joins TRBV27 and TRBJ2-2; 12 nucleotides line up with TRBD1. CDR3 size: 18 residues. With V trimmed by 4 bases and J by 4 bases, 10 bases remained unmatched. The germline CDR1 and CDR2 sequences are MNHEY and SMNVEV (reference sequence). CDR3 DNA sequence: TGTGCCAGCAGTTACTCGAGTTCGGGACAGGGGGCCACCGGGGAGCTGTTTTTT. Translating it yields CASSYSSSGQGATGELFF.